One TCR beta chain is described in this entry. Enrolled during active infection, Seattle patients were then followed longitudinally. The data were obtained in a study of blood T cell repertoires in COVID-19. Study-level background: The United States, Italy and Spain were the sources of the acute and convalescent COVID-19 samples. The cDNA or gDNA used as material had been derived from T cells, B-cell-depleted T cells, or PBMCs.

Authors' processing steps: Reference gene primer amplification gave estimated nucleated cell counts. Clones were sequenced by immunoSEQ multiplex PCR, and TCRdb holds only the in-frame ones, with some missing. For V, J and clone size, that table is used; D and trimming come from the DNA. Of approximately 290,000 clones listed, approximately 86% are singletons. The CDR3 contains 17 residues. Trimming took 1 base from V and 12 from J, leaving 25 bases between them. Germline lookup yields CDR1 LNHDA and CDR2 SQIVND (reference sequence). The sample comprised peripheral blood. The origin of this receptor is a human donor with COVID-19, enrolled during active disease. The donor label of this sample is uncertain. V is TRBV19 and J is TRBJ1-5, with D possibly matching TRBD1 (5 bases). The DNA for the CDR3 is TGTGCCAGTAGTATAGCCTGGAGGGTTACAGGCCGTCAGGTCCAGCATTTT. Amino acid sequence: CASSIAWRVTGRQVQHF.